This T cell receptor beta chain was retrieved from a study of identical twins. This clonotype was observed many times. Its specificity is not known. This CDR3 has 16 amino acids. The trim removed 6 bases at V and 5 bases at J, leaving 10 bases unmatched. Germline CDR1 and CDR2: MNHNS and SASEGT. Findings and limits, study-wide: With abundant cord blood beta clonotypes, insertions were fewer; memory repertoires showed no such pattern. Invariant MAIT and iNKT cells may have partly biased zero-insertion analyses. Less excess twin sharing appeared in beta out-of-frame sequences.

The authors used template switching to add a universal primer site and gave cDNA unique molecular identifiers. TCRdb processed the 5' RACE reads anew with MiXCR; each CDR3 protein has one entry. The sample yields about 160,000 distinct CDR3 sequences, around 3.5% seen once. Sequencing used memory T cells sorted from blood. V and J are TRBV6-1 and TRBJ2-2; 9 positions match TRBD2. This clonotype was obtained from a man aged 18 to 29 in good health. The CDR3 reads CASRPSGKGWTGELFF. In DNA form, the CDR3 reads TGTGCCAGCAGACCTAGCGGGAAGGGTTGGACCGGGGAGCTGTTTTTT.